Detailed here is one TCR beta chain. CD45RA-negative memory and CD45RA+ naive subsets were split from the CD4+ cells. The data were obtained in a study of shared clonotypes between healthy human individuals. Each sorted subset replicate got 200 ng genomic DNA, roughly 30,000 genomes. The data were produced by immunoSEQ multiplex PCR, yet TCRdb's version contains in-frame clones alone and is incomplete. Found here are some 2,100,000 clones, approximately 94% of them singletons; the top ten hold roughly 0.13%. The receptor comes from a man between 18 and 35 years old in good health. Sequencing was performed on naive CD4+ T cells sorted from blood. Subset given: CD45RA+ positively selected.

The CDR3 loop is CASSQVEAGLGREQYF. CDR3 sequence (DNA): TGTGCCAGCAGCCAAGTGGAGGCTGGGTTGGGACGCGAGCAGTACTTC. The V call is TRBV4-2, the J call TRBJ2-7; the D call may be TRBD1 or TRBD2 (5 bases each). The CDR3 loop spans 16 amino acids. Germline loops: CDR1 LGHNA, CDR2 YNFKEQ. V was shortened by 1 base and J by 6 bases, with 19 bases between the two germline ends.